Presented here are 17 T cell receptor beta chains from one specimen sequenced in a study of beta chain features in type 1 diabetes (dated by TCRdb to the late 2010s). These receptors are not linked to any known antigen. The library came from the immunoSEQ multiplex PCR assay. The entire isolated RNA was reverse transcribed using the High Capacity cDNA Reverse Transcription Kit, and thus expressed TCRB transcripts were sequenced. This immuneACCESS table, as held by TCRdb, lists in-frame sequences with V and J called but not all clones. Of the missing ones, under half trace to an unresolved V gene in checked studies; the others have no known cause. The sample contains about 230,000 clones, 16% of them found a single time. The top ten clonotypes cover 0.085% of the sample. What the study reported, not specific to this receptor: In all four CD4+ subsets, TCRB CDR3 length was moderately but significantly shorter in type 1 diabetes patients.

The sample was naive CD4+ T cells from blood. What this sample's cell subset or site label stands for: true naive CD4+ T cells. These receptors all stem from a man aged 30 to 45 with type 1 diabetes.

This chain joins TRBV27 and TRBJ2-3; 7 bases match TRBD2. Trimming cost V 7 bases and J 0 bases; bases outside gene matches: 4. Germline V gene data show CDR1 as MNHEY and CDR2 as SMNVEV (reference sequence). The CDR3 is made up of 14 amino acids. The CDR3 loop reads CASIDSGSTDTQYF. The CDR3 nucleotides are TGTGCCAGCATAGATAGCGGGAGCACAGATACGCAGTATTTT.

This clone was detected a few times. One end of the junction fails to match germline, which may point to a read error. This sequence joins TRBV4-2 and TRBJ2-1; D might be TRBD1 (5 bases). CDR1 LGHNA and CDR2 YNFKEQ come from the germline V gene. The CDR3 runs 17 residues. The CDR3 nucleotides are TGTGCCAGCAGCCAAGTCACGGTAGCAGGGTCCTCCAATGAGCAGTTCTTC. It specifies CASSQVTVAGSSNEQFF.

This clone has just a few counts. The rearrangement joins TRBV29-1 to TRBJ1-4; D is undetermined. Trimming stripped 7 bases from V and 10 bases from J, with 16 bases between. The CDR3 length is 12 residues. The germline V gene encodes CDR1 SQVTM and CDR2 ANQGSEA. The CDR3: CSALGGSGKLFF. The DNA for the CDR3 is TGCAGCGCCCTGGGCGGATCGGGAAAACTGTTTTTT.

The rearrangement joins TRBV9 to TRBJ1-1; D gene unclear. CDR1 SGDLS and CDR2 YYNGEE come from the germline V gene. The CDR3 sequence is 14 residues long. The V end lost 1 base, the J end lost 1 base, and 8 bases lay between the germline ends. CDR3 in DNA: TGTGCCAGCAGCGTAACAGCCTCGAACACTGAAGCTTTCTTT. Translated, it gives CASSVTASNTEAFF. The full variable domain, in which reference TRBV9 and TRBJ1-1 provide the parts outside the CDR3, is DSGVTQTPKHLITATGQRVTLRCSPRSGDLSVYWYQQSLDQGLQFLIQYYNGEERAKGNILERFSAQQFPDLHSELNLSSLELGDSALYFCASSVTASNTEAFFGQGTRLTVV.

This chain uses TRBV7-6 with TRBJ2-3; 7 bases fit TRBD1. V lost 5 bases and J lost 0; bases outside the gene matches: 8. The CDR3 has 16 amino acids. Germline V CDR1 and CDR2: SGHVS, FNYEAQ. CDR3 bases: TGTGCCAGCAGCCAAGACAGGGCAGGTAGCACAGATACGCAGTATTTT. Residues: CASSQDRAGSTDTQYF.

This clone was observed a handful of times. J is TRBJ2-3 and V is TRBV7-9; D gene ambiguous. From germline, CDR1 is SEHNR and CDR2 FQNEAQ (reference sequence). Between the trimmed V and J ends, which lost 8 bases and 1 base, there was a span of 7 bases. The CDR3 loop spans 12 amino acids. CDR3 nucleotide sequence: TGTGCCAGCGCAAGGGGCACAGATACGCAGTATTTT. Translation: CASARGTDTQYF.

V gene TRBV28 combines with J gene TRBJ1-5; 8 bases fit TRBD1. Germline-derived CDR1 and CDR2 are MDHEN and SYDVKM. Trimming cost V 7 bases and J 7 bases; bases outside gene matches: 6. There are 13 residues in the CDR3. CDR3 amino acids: CASTPNRGQPQHF. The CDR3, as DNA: TGTGCCAGCACTCCGAACAGGGGGCAGCCCCAGCATTTT.

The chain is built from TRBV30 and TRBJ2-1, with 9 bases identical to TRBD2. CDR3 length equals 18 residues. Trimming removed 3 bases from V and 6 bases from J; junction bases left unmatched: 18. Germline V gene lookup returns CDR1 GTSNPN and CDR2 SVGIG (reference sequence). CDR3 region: CAWRSWASGTVWGNEQFF. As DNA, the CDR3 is TGTGCCTGGAGAAGTTGGGCTAGCGGGACTGTATGGGGCAATGAGCAGTTCTTC.

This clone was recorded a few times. CDR3 DNA sequence: TGTGCCAGCAGCTTAGTGCCGAGCGGGACCCAAGAGACCCAGTACTTC. Amino acid sequence: CASSLVPSGTQETQYF. J is TRBJ2-5 and V is TRBV7-6; 7 bases map to TRBD2. Germline V lookup: CDR1 SGHVS, CDR2 FNYEAQ. Losses at the gene ends were 1 base for V and 1 base for J; bases not matched to a gene: 6. This CDR3 region has 16 residues.

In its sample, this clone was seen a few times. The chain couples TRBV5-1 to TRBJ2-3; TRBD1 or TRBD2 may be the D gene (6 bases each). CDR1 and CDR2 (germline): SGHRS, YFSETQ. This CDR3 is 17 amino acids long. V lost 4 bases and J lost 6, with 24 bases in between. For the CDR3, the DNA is TGCGCCAGCAGCCTTACAGGGTTGACGGAGGGAACGGATACGCAGTATTTT. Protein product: CASSLTGLTEGTDTQYF.

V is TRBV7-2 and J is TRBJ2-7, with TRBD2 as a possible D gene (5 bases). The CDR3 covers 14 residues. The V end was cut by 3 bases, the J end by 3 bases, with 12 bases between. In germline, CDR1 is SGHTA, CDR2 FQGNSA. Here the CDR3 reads CASSFVEAIYEQYF. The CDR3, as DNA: TGTGCCAGCAGCTTCGTGGAGGCGATCTACGAGCAGTACTTC.

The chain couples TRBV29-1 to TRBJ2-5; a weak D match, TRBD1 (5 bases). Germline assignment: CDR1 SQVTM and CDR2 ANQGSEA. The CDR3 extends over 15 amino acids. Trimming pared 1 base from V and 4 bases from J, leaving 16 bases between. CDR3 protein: CSVEAPGQRGETQYF. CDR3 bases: TGCAGCGTTGAAGCCCCGGGCCAAAGGGGAGAGACCCAGTACTTC.

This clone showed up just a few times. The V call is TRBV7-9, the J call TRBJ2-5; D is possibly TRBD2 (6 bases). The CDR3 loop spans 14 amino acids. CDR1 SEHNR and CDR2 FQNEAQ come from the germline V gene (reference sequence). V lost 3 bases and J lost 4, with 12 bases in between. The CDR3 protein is CASSFGGSGETQYF. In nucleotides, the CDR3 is TGTGCCAGCAGCTTCGGGGGATCGGGAGAGACCCAGTACTTC. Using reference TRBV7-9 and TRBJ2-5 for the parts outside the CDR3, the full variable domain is DTGVSQNPRHKITKRGQNVTFRCDPISEHNRLYWYRQTLGQGPEFLTYFQNEAQLEKSRLLSDRFSAERPKGSFSTLEIQRTEQGDSAMYLCASSFGGSGETQYFGPGTRLLVL.

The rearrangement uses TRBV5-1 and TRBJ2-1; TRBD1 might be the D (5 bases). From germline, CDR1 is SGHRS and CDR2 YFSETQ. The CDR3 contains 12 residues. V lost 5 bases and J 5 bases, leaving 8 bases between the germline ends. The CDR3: CASRDTDNEQFF. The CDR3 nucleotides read TGCGCCAGCAGGGACACCGACAATGAGCAGTTCTTC.

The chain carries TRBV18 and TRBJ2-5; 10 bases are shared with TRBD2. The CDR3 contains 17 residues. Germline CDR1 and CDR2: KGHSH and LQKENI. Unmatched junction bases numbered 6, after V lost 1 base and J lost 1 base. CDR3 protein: CASSPLTSGISQETQYF. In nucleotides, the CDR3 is TGTGCCAGCTCACCACTTACTAGCGGGATCTCCCAAGAGACCCAGTACTTC.

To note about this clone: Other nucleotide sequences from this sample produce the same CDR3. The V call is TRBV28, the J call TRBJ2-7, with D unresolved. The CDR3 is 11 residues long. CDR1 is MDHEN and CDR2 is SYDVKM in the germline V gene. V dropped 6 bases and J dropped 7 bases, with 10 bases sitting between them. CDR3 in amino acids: CASSLSREQYF. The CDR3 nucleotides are TGTGCCAGCAGCCTGAGTAGGGAGCAGTACTTC.

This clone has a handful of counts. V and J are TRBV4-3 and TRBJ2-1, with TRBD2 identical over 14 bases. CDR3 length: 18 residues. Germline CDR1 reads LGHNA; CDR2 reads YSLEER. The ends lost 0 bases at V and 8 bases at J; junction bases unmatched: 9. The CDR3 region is CASSQEWRGTSGSDEQFF. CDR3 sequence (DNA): TGCGCCAGCAGCCAAGAATGGCGCGGGACTAGCGGGAGCGATGAGCAGTTCTTC.